This TCR beta chain was observed in a study of blood T cell repertoires in COVID-19. Study summary: The analysed material was cDNA or gDNA that came from T cells, B-cell-depleted T cells, or PBMCs.

Some clones are missing from TCRdb's copy, which holds only in-frame ones; the method was immunoSEQ multiplex PCR. Here the sample spans about 200,000 clones, about 90% being singletons. As concerns this clone: This sample includes further DNA sequences coding for the same CDR3.

The CDR3 runs to 13 residues. Germline lookup yields CDR1 SGHAT and CDR2 FQNNGV. Trimming removed 5 bases at V and 1 base at J, with 8 bases between. Sequencing was done on a sample of peripheral blood. This clonotype was sampled from a man aged 25-45 years with acute or convalescent COVID-19. The genes are TRBV11-2 and TRBJ1-1; D may be TRBD1 (5 bases). Here the CDR3 reads CASSLQENTEAFF. The CDR3 region has the DNA TGTGCCAGCAGCCTACAGGAGAACACTGAAGCTTTCTTT.